This TCR beta chain was profiled in a study of shared T cell receptors in the human thymus. TCRdb's copy holds only in-frame clones and misses some; the assay was immunoSEQ multiplex PCR. Among some 640,000 clones, approximately 89% were seen once, and the ten largest hold roughly 0.0086%. Germline CDR1 reads MNHEY; CDR2 reads SMNVEV (reference sequence). The V end lost 4 bases, the J end lost 0 bases, and 13 bases lay between the germline ends. The CDR3 extends over 15 amino acids. The sample was also reused in another study, on human thymus T cells. That paper notes: Resections from corrective heart surgery provided thymus tissue. Thymic and blood repertoires appeared to display a bias in their usage of V and J genes. Unrelated individuals reportedly shared highly overlapping thymic TCR repertoires.

The chain combines TRBV27 with TRBJ2-7; D perhaps matches TRBD2 (5 bases). The origin of this receptor is a boy in the first two years of life with a congenital heart defect. Sequenced: thymocytes. The CDR3 bases are TGTGCCAGCAGTTCCCGTCTTGGGAGCTCCTACGAGCAGTACTTC. This sequence encodes CASSSRLGSSYEQYF.